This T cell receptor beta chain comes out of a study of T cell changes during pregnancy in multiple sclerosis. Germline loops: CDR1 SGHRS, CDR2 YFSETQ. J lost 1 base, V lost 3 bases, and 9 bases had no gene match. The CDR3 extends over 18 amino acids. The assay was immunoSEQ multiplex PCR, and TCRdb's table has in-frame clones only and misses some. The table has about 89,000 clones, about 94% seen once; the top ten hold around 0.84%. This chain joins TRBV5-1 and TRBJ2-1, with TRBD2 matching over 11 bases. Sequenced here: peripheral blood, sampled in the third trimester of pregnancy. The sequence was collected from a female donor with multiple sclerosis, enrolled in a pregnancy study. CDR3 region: CASSWGLAATISYNEQFF. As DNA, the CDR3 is TGCGCCAGCAGCTGGGGACTAGCGGCTACCATTTCCTACAATGAGCAGTTCTTC.